Each of the 30 T cell receptor beta chains below was sequenced from the same sample in a study of CD8 T cells in Susac syndrome (dated by TCRdb to about 2019). The library was obtained by the immunoSEQ multiplex PCR assay. RNA was extracted using the RNeasy kit, and roughly 0.5 to 1 ug of the RNA was reverse transcribed with random hexamers. In-frame beta chains were kept once TCRdb had trimmed the public reads at Q25 with fastp and called clones with MiXCR. CDR3 protein sequences are deduplicated, and each keeps its most common genes and DNA. The sample table holds 110,000 or so distinct CDR3 sequences, of which approximately 91% were seen once. Around 0.15% of the sample comes from the top ten. The sequencing sample was made of CD4+ T cells from PBMCs. These TCRs come from a human donor in good health.

Here the CDR3 reads CASSYGLGGSGYTF. The CDR3 nucleotides read TGTGCCAGCAGTTACGGGCTCGGAGGGAGTGGCTACACCTTC. The chain recombines TRBV6-2 or TRBV6-3 with TRBJ1-2; D is uncertain. From germline, CDR1 is MNHEY and CDR2 SVGEGT. The CDR3 is 14 residues long. Trimming shortened V by 2 bases and J by 7 bases, and 14 bases separated the two germline ends.

As DNA, the CDR3 is TGTGCCAGCAGCTTACTGCATAGCGGGAGGGCTGGCACCGGGGAGCTGTTTTTT. It translates to CASSLLHSGRAGTGELFF. The rearrangement joins TRBV7-6 to TRBJ2-2; 11 bases line up with TRBD2. Trimming took 2 bases from V and 4 from J; bases not matched to a gene: 9. From germline, CDR1 is SGHVS and CDR2 FNYEAQ. The CDR3 has 18 amino acids.

The chain joins TRBV29-1 to TRBJ1-3, with 8 bases matching TRBD1. The CDR3 consists of 14 residues. The ends lost 6 bases at V and 3 bases at J; junction bases unmatched: 7. Per the germline V gene, CDR1 is SQVTM and CDR2 is ANQGSEA. CDR3: CSVETGAVGNTIYF. The CDR3 coding sequence is TGCAGCGTAGAGACAGGGGCTGTTGGAAACACCATATATTTT. The full variable domain, its missing parts supplied by reference TRBV29-1 and TRBJ1-3, is SAVISQKPSRDICQRGTSLTIQCQVDSQVTMMFWYRQQPGQSLTLIATANQGSEATYESGFVIDKFPISRPNLTFSTLTVSNMSPEDSSIYLCSVETGAVGNTIYFGEGSWLTVV.

The chain carries TRBV20-1 and TRBJ2-1, with 8 bases lining up with TRBD2. Germline values: CDR1 DFQATT, CDR2 SNEGSKA (reference sequence). The junction had 13 bases not matched to a gene; V was cut back by 6 bases and J by 0 bases. This CDR3 comprises 17 residues. The CDR3 DNA follows: TGCAGTGCCCTCAAAAATAGCGGGGCGAGCTCCTACAATGAGCAGTTCTTC. It translates to CSALKNSGASSYNEQFF.

This chain links TRBV7-2 with TRBJ1-3, with D unresolved. In germline, CDR1 is SGHTA, CDR2 FQGNSA. CDR3 length: 13 amino acids. The ends were cut back, 5 bases at V and 4 bases at J, with 9 bases in the middle. CDR3: CASSPSPGNTIYF. In DNA, the CDR3 is TGTGCCAGCAGCCCCTCGCCGGGAAACACCATATATTTT. Variable domain in full (rest from reference TRBV7-2 and TRBJ1-3): GAGVSQSPSNKVTEKGKDVELRCDPISGHTALYWYRQSLGQGLEFLIYFQGNSAPDKSGLPSDRFSAERTGGSVSTLTIQRTQQEDSAVYLCASSPSPGNTIYFGEGSWLTVV.

This chain joins TRBV19 and TRBJ2-4; D is uncertain. There are 13 residues in the CDR3. Looked up from germline, CDR1 is LNHDA and CDR2 is SQIVND (reference sequence). V lost 5 bases, J lost 0 bases, and 5 bases lay in between. CDR3 region: CASSGVAKNIQYF. CDR3 bases: TGTGCCAGTAGTGGGGTAGCCAAAAACATTCAGTACTTC. The variable domain in full, with the rest retrieved from reference TRBV19 and TRBJ2-4, is DGGITQSPKYLFRKEGQNVTLSCEQNLNHDAMYWYRQDPGQGLRLIYYSQIVNDFQKGDIAEGYSVSREKKESFPLTVTSAQKNPTAFYLCASSGVAKNIQYFGAGTRLSVL.

The rearrangement joins TRBV19 to TRBJ1-1, with TRBD1 matching 10 bases. The V gene's germline CDR1 is LNHDA and CDR2 SQIVND (reference sequence). This CDR3 spans 15 amino acids. Trimming cost V 4 bases and J 5 bases; bases outside gene matches: 7. The CDR3 protein is CASSTRDRGWTEAFF. DNA of the CDR3: TGTGCCAGTAGTACACGGGACAGGGGATGGACTGAAGCTTTCTTT.

V and J are TRBV3-1 and TRBJ2-5; TRBD1 matches 7 bases. J gave up 4 bases and V 1 base, and 12 bases lay outside the gene matches. The CDR3 has 17 residues. Per the germline V gene, CDR1 is LGHDT and CDR2 is YNNKEL (reference sequence). Here the CDR3 reads CASSQGDRVLAGETQYF. DNA of the CDR3: TGTGCCAGCAGCCAAGGCGACAGGGTGCTAGCAGGAGAGACCCAGTACTTC.

V usage is TRBV5-1 and J usage is TRBJ2-7, with TRBD2 matching 7 bases. Per the germline V gene, CDR1 is SGHRS and CDR2 is YFSETQ. V was pared by 4 bases and J by 4 bases, with 23 bases of the junction left unmatched. This CDR3 spans 19 amino acids. The CDR3 spells CASSIGRPQVAGDYYEQYF. The CDR3 nucleotides are TGCGCCAGCAGCATAGGGAGACCTCAGGTGGCGGGAGACTATTACGAGCAGTACTTC.

The rearrangement uses TRBV6-2 or TRBV6-3 and TRBJ1-1; 8 bases line up with TRBD1. The length of the CDR3 is 16 residues. V shed 4 bases, J shed 5 bases, and the junction held 12 bases outside the gene matches. CDR1 and CDR2 from the germline V gene are MNHEY and SVGEGT. The CDR3 protein is CASSSIQGVTVTEAFF. DNA for the CDR3: TGTGCCAGCAGTTCCATACAGGGGGTAACAGTGACTGAAGCTTTCTTT.

The chain uses TRBV6-6 and TRBJ1-2, with a possible D match to TRBD1 (5 bases). Germline V gene sequence: CDR1 MNHNY, CDR2 SVGAGI (reference sequence). Trimming cost V 5 bases and J 2 bases, with 12 bases left between them. The CDR3 has 14 residues. CDR3 sequence (DNA): TGTGCCAGCAGTGAGAGAAGACAGAACTATGGCTACACCTTC. This codes for CASSERRQNYGYTF.

The V call is TRBV7-2, the J call TRBJ2-5, with unresolved D. CDR1 and CDR2 from the germline V gene are SGHTA and FQGNSA. The CDR3 contains 15 residues. Deletions cut 1 base from V and 5 bases from J, with 14 bases between. The CDR3 DNA follows: TGTGCCAGCAGCTTAGGGGCCAGAAATTATGAGACCCAGTACTTC. Encoded protein: CASSLGARNYETQYF. The entire variable domain, with the rest obtained from reference TRBV7-2 and TRBJ2-5, is as follows: GAGVSQSPSNKVTEKGKDVELRCDPISGHTALYWYRQSLGQGLEFLIYFQGNSAPDKSGLPSDRFSAERTGGSVSTLTIQRTQQEDSAVYLCASSLGARNYETQYFGPGTRLLVL.

This sequence joins TRBV6-1 and TRBJ2-7; tentatively, D is TRBD2 (6 bases). The CDR3 has 15 residues. V was shortened by 7 bases and J by 2 bases, with 18 bases between the two germline ends. Germline V CDR1 and CDR2: MNHNS, SASEGT. The CDR3 spells CASKKSGAGTYEQYF. Here the CDR3 DNA reads TGTGCCAGCAAAAAATCCGGGGCGGGAACCTACGAGCAGTACTTC.

This clonotype appeared a single time. This sequence joins TRBV5-1 and TRBJ2-7; 7 bases are a match to TRBD2. CDR3 length equals 13 residues. Germline V lookup: CDR1 SGHRS, CDR2 YFSETQ. Germline trimming cut 6 bases from V and 0 bases from J; bases unmatched to any gene: 3. The CDR3: CASNGGSSYEQYF. The CDR3 nucleotides read TGCGCCAGCAATGGCGGGAGCTCCTACGAGCAGTACTTC.

The chain uses TRBV3-1 and TRBJ1-1; D is undetermined. Germline CDR1 is LGHDT and CDR2 is YNNKEL (reference sequence). The CDR3 spans 15 residues. V shed 0 bases and J shed 1 base, with 9 bases lying between them. CDR3 DNA sequence: TGTGCCAGCAGCCAAGACGGGCATAGGAACACTGAAGCTTTCTTT. It translates to CASSQDGHRNTEAFF.

This clonotype has just one count. The chain combines TRBV12-5 with TRBJ2-1; the match to TRBD2 covers 10 bases. V was pared by 1 base and J by 9 bases, with 6 bases of the junction left unmatched. The germline V gene has CDR1 LGHNT and CDR2 FRNRAP. CDR3 length equals 15 residues. The DNA for the CDR3 is TGTGCTAGTGGTTTGGGGCTAGCGGGGGTCGGTGAGCAGTTCTTC. This translates into CASGLGLAGVGEQFF.

The V call is TRBV6-2 or TRBV6-3, the J call TRBJ2-5; TRBD1 matches at 7 bases. Germline V CDR1 and CDR2: MNHEY, SVGEGT. CDR3 length equals 16 residues. The V segment lost 2 bases and the J segment 4 bases; nucleotides outside the gene matches: 10. Here the CDR3 reads CASSYTGRGLGETQYF. CDR3 DNA: TGTGCCAGCAGTTACACAGGCAGGGGGTTAGGAGAGACCCAGTACTTC.

The chain couples TRBV28 to TRBJ2-5; a possible D gene is TRBD2 (6 bases). CDR1 and CDR2 (germline): MDHEN, SYDVKM. The CDR3 is 15 amino acids. V lost 6 bases and J lost 5, with 19 bases in between. DNA of the CDR3: TGTGCCAGCAGCGAACCGGGACCACGGGGGGAGACCCAGTACTTC. Its protein is CASSEPGPRGETQYF.

The rearrangement joins TRBV20-1 to TRBJ2-1; maybe TRBD2 (6 bases). Germline CDR1 and CDR2: DFQATT and SNEGSKA (reference sequence). V was pared by 2 bases and J by 0 bases, with 14 bases between. The length of the CDR3 is 16 residues. The CDR3 nucleotides are TGCAGTGCTAGACCCCTGAGCGGGCCCTCCTACAATGAGCAGTTCTTC. This sequence encodes CSARPLSGPSYNEQFF.

The J gene is TRBJ2-2, the V gene TRBV9, with no clear D. The CDR3 has 12 residues. V lost 1 base to trimming and J lost 6 bases, with 4 bases between them. Germline CDR1 is SGDLS and CDR2 is YYNGEE. CDR3 DNA: TGTGCCAGCAGCGTACGACCCGGGGAGCTGTTTTTT. Its protein is CASSVRPGELFF.

The J gene is TRBJ2-5, the V gene TRBV4-1, with TRBD1 as a possible D gene (7 bases). In germline, CDR1 is MGHRA, CDR2 YSYEKL. V was trimmed by 4 bases and J by 4 bases, leaving 22 bases between them. The CDR3 runs 17 residues. For the CDR3, the DNA is TGCGCCAGCAGCCTAGTTCCAAGACAGGGAGGTCGAGAGACCCAGTACTTC. Translated: CASSLVPRQGGRETQYF.

The V gene is TRBV18, the J gene TRBJ1-1; possibly TRBD1 for D (5 bases). Germline V gene data show CDR1 as KGHSH and CDR2 as LQKENI. CDR3 length: 15 amino acids. Trimming left V 4 bases short and J 4 bases short, with 16 bases between. CDR3 loop: CASSLRQSSGTEAFF. CDR3 coding DNA: TGTGCCAGCTCACTAAGACAGTCGTCGGGCACTGAAGCTTTCTTT. Together with reference TRBV18 and TRBJ1-1, the CDR3 gives the full variable domain: NAGVMQNPRHLVRRRGQEARLRCSPMKGHSHVYWYRQLPEEGLKFMVYLQKENIIDESGMPKERFSAEFPKEGPSILRIQQVVRGDSAAYFCASSLRQSSGTEAFFGQGTRLTVV.

The chain is built from TRBV7-8 and TRBJ2-3; no firm D call. Germline-derived CDR1 and CDR2 are SGHVS and FQNEAQ. Trimming removed 6 bases at V and 2 bases at J, with 18 bases between. CDR3 length: 16 amino acids. CDR3 sequence reads: CASRSTINLDTDTQYF. In DNA form, the CDR3 reads TGTGCCAGCAGGTCAACTATCAACCTAGACACAGATACGCAGTATTTT.

The chain joins TRBV12-3 or TRBV12-4 to TRBJ1-2, with D tentatively TRBD1 (6 bases). With 5 bases removed from V and 8 bases from J, the gap between germline ends came to 15 bases. CDR3 length: 13 amino acids. The CDR3 loop is CASSHRGGPGYTF. The CDR3 DNA reads TGTGCCAGCAGTCACCGCGGGGGGCCCGGCTACACCTTC.

This sequence joins TRBV20-1 and TRBJ2-3; D is uncertain. The V gene's germline CDR1 is DFQATT and CDR2 SNEGSKA (reference sequence). The V end lost 6 bases, the J end lost 9 bases, and 13 bases lay between the germline ends. The CDR3 covers 11 residues. The CDR3 region is CSASHSRTQYF. In DNA, the CDR3 is TGCAGTGCGAGTCACTCCAGAACGCAGTATTTT.

This sequence joins TRBV4-2 and TRBJ1-2; no definite D call. There are 14 residues in the CDR3. V gave up 1 base and J gave up 3 bases, with 9 bases separating them. The V gene's germline CDR1 is LGHNA and CDR2 YNFKEQ. The DNA of the CDR3 is TGTGCCAGCAGCCAAGTTACCGCGGACTATGGCTACACCTTC. As protein: CASSQVTADYGYTF.

The chain uses TRBV9 and TRBJ2-2; D is unresolved. Trimming pared 4 bases from V and 6 bases from J, leaving 13 bases between. This CDR3 spans 14 amino acids. Germline V gives CDR1 SGDLS, CDR2 YYNGEE. The CDR3 coding sequence is TGTGCCAGCAGCCCTCAAAACGGCGCCGGGGAGCTGTTTTTT. Translating it yields CASSPQNGAGELFF.

This CDR3 is CASSSGTETYEQYF. As DNA, the CDR3 is TGTGCCAGCAGTTCCGGGACTGAGACCTACGAGCAGTACTTC. The V call is TRBV13, the J call TRBJ2-7, with D perhaps matching TRBD2 (6 bases). The CDR3 totals 14 residues. Germline loops: CDR1 PRHDT, CDR2 FYEKMQ (reference sequence). V was shortened by 6 bases and J by 2 bases, with 14 bases between the two germline ends.

The rearrangement links TRBV5-6 to TRBJ2-2; 7 bases line up with TRBD1. This CDR3 has 14 residues. Germline values: CDR1 SGHDT, CDR2 YYEEEE. With V trimmed by 0 bases and J by 4 bases, 0 bases remained unmatched. The CDR3 DNA is TGTGCCAGCAGCTTGGACAGGGGCACCGGGGAGCTGTTTTTT. It translates to CASSLDRGTGELFF.

For this clonotype: Its ends do not fully match the called genes, so a read error is possible. This sequence joins TRBV20-1 and TRBJ2-5, with 8 bases fitting TRBD2. The CDR3 contains 17 residues. Germline values: CDR1 DFQATT, CDR2 SNEGSKA (reference sequence). The CDR3 coding sequence is TGCAGTGCAAGAGGGAGCGGGGGCTTCTCCCTACAAGAGACCCAGTACTTC. Translated: CSARGSGGFSLQETQYF.